Listed below are T cell receptor beta chains from one sample, sequenced in a study of chemoradiotherapy in HPV16-positive cancers. Measured with immunoSEQ multiplex PCR; TCRdb has only the in-frame clones, and not every one. Here the sample spans approximately 8,200 clones, around 83% being singletons. This specimen consisted of blood, obtained from a patient who underwent chemoradiotherapy. These receptors originate from a human donor with HPV-associated anogenital cancer. The CDR3 runs from the conserved cysteine through the conserved F or W. D genes are given only for firm matches. Clone sizes are given selectively: once, few, many, or a class where the clone is expanded.

j_call: TRBJ2-1; v_call: TRBV12-5; d_call: TRBD2; clone_size: once; cdr3_aa: CASGSLGGNEQFF; cdr3_nt: TGTGCTAGTGGTTCCCTGGGGGGGAATGAGCAGTTCTTC
j_call: TRBJ2-5; v_call: TRBV5-1; d_call: TRBD2; clone_size: NA; cdr3_aa: CASSLGSGGGETQYF; cdr3_nt: TGCGCCAGCAGCTTGGGTAGCGGGGGCGGGGAGACCCAGTACTTC
j_call: TRBJ1-1; v_call: TRBV5-6; d_call: NA; clone_size: few; cdr3_aa: CASSLGAGVTEAFF; cdr3_nt: TGTGCCAGCAGCTTGGGGGCCGGGGTAACTGAAGCTTTCTTT
j_call: TRBJ2-2; v_call: TRBV7-2; d_call: NA; clone_size: NA; cdr3_aa: CASSLNKLDGELFF; cdr3_nt: TGTGCCAGCAGCCTCAACAAGCTCGACGGGGAGCTGTTTTTT
j_call: TRBJ1-2; v_call: TRBV5-6; d_call: TRBD1; clone_size: NA; cdr3_aa: CASSSDGTGGSGYTF; cdr3_nt: TGTGCCAGCAGCTCCGATGGGACAGGGGGCTCTGGCTACACCTTC
j_call: TRBJ2-7; v_call: TRBV28; d_call: NA; clone_size: NA; cdr3_aa: CASSPSGTDTYEQYF; cdr3_nt: TGTGCCAGCAGCCCTTCCGGGACTGACACCTACGAGCAGTACTTC
j_call: TRBJ2-3; v_call: TRBV27; d_call: TRBD2; clone_size: NA; cdr3_aa: CASSFMVAGTDTQYF; cdr3_nt: TGTGCCAGCAGTTTCATGGTAGCGGGGACAGATACGCAGTATTTT
j_call: TRBJ2-3; v_call: TRBV11-3; d_call: NA; clone_size: NA; cdr3_aa: CASSAQGGDTQYF; cdr3_nt: TGTGCCAGCAGCGCCCAAGGAGGAGATACGCAGTATTTT
j_call: TRBJ2-1; v_call: TRBV11-2; d_call: NA; clone_size: NA; cdr3_aa: CASSLDGIEGGYYNEQFF; cdr3_nt: TGTGCCAGCAGCTTAGACGGGATAGAGGGGGGGTACTACAATGAGCAGTTCTTC
j_call: TRBJ1-5; v_call: TRBV2; d_call: NA; clone_size: NA; cdr3_aa: CASSLDRINQPQHF; cdr3_nt: TGTGCCAGCAGTCTTGACAGAATCAATCAGCCCCAGCATTTT
j_call: TRBJ1-1; v_call: TRBV11-2; d_call: NA; clone_size: NA; cdr3_aa: CASSTDLNTEAFF; cdr3_nt: TGTGCCAGCAGCACAGACCTGAACACTGAAGCTTTCTTT
j_call: TRBJ1-2; v_call: TRBV7-9; d_call: TRBD1; clone_size: NA; cdr3_aa: CASRPSGGGNGYTF; cdr3_nt: TGTGCCAGCAGACCCTCAGGGGGCGGGAATGGCTACACCTTC
j_call: TRBJ1-1; v_call: TRBV29-1; d_call: NA; clone_size: NA; cdr3_aa: CSAAGRWDTEAFF; cdr3_nt: TGCAGCGCTGCGGGACGCTGGGACACTGAAGCTTTCTTT
j_call: TRBJ2-5; v_call: TRBV27; d_call: NA; clone_size: NA; cdr3_aa: CASSLRRGRETQYF; cdr3_nt: TGTGCCAGCAGTTTACGTCGGGGACGGGAGACCCAGTACTTC
j_call: TRBJ1-1; v_call: TRBV11-2; d_call: NA; clone_size: NA; cdr3_aa: CASSPGQTLGTEAFF; cdr3_nt: TGTGCCAGCAGCCCCGGACAGACCCTTGGCACTGAAGCTTTCTTT